A selection of T cell receptor beta chains follows, all from one sample in a study of CD8 T cells in Susac syndrome. TCRdb used MiXCR to reprocess the immunoSEQ multiplex PCR reads, holding one entry per CDR3 protein. The sample shows about 84,000 distinct CDR3 sequences, 80% to 95% of them seen only once. Sequencing used CD8+ T cells from PBMCs. Receptor source: a human donor in good health. Each CDR3 is given with its conserved first and last residue. Each record gives: J gene, D gene, clone size, V gene, CDR3 DNA, CDR3 protein. A D gene is named only where the DNA matches it firmly. Expanded clones get a size class; other rows say once, few or many, or leave the size out.

>TRBJ1-5|-|-|TRBV5-6
TGTGCCAGCAGCTTGGGGATAGGGGCCCAGCCCCAGCATTTT
CASSLGIGAQPQHF
>TRBJ2-5|TRBD2|-|TRBV9
TGTGCCAGCAGCGTAGACCAGGCGGGGGGAAAGACCCAGTACTTC
CASSVDQAGGKTQYF
>TRBJ1-2|-|once|TRBV12-3/TRBV12-4
TGTGCCAGCAGTTCCGACCGGTGGGGCTACACCTTC
CASSSDRWGYTF
>TRBJ2-1|-|-|TRBV27
TGTGCCAGCAGTCCGACTCATTTCCGGGACGGACGGTTACACAATGAGCAGTTCTTC
CASSPTHFRDGRLHNEQFF
>TRBJ2-4|TRBD1|-|TRBV20-1
TGCAGTGCTCGACAGGGTTCCACGGTCAAAAACATTCAGTACTTC
CSARQGSTVKNIQYF
>TRBJ2-7|TRBD1|-|TRBV6-1
TGTGCCAGCCTCATCCGGGACAGGGGTTACGAGCAGTACTTC
CASLIRDRGYEQYF
>TRBJ1-2|-|-|TRBV19
TGTGCCAGTAGTATCGGCACCTCCTTCTATGGCTACACCTTC
CASSIGTSFYGYTF
>TRBJ2-7|-|-|TRBV12-5
TGTGCTAGTGGTTTGGGGACGGCCTACGAGCAGTACTTC
CASGLGTAYEQYF
>TRBJ2-7|TRBD1|-|TRBV7-9
TGTGCCAGCAACCCGGGACAGGGGGTGCGGGAGCAGTACTTC
CASNPGQGVREQYF
>TRBJ1-1|-|once|TRBV7-2
TGTGCTATAGCGGAAGGTCTGAACACTGAAGCTTTCTTT
CAIAEGLNTEAFF
>TRBJ2-2|-|-|TRBV11-2
TGTGCCAGCAGCTTAGGGGCCCCCGGGGAGCTGTTTTTT
CASSLGAPGELFF
>TRBJ1-5|-|-|TRBV20-1
TGCAGTGCTAGAGGGGCTGATAGCAATCAGCCCCAGCATTTT
CSARGADSNQPQHF
>TRBJ2-5|TRBD1|-|TRBV20-1
TGCAGTGCTAGAGTCGGGACAGGGGCCCTTAGAGGGACCCAGTACTTC
CSARVGTGALRGTQYF
>TRBJ2-7|-|-|TRBV20-1
TGCAGTGCTAGAGGGCAGGGGTCAACCTACGAGCAGTACTTC
CSARGQGSTYEQYF
>TRBJ2-7|-|-|TRBV25-1
TGTGCCAGCAGTGCTGTTCAGCAGTACTTC
CASSAVQQYF
>TRBJ1-1|TRBD1|-|TRBV19
TGTGCCAGTGCCGGGACAGGGTGGACTGAAGCTTTCTTT
CASAGTGWTEAFF
>TRBJ2-7|-|-|TRBV5-1
TGCGCCAGCAGCTTGTATCCAGGAGGAGGCGACGAGCAGTACTTC
CASSLYPGGGDEQYF
>TRBJ1-5|-|once|TRBV15
TGTGCCACCAGCAGATCTCCTACAGGGAATCAGCCCCAGCATTTT
CATSRSPTGNQPQHF
>TRBJ2-3|-|-|TRBV29-1
TGCAGCGTGCTTGATCCGGTGAGCACAGATACGCAGTATTTT
CSVLDPVSTDTQYF
>TRBJ2-7|-|-|TRBV12-3/TRBV12-4
TGTGCCAGCAGTTTAGCCGAAAACGAGCAGTACTTC
CASSLAENEQYF
>TRBJ1-5|-|-|TRBV15
TGTGCCACCAGCAGAGAGGGGGAGGGGGGTCAGCCCCAGCATTTT
CATSREGEGGQPQHF
>TRBJ1-2|-|-|TRBV7-2
TGTGCCAGCAGCCCAGTGACCTGGGGCTATGGCTACACCTTC
CASSPVTWGYGYTF
>TRBJ1-2|-|-|TRBV4-2
TGTGCCAGCAGCCAAGATATAGGGATTTCTAACTATGGCTACACCTTC
CASSQDIGISNYGYTF
>TRBJ2-3|TRBD2|-|TRBV19
TGTGCCAGTAGTATTGGGACTAGGTCCTTGGATACGCAGTATTTT
CASSIGTRSLDTQYF
>TRBJ1-1|-|once|TRBV25-1
TGTGCCAGCAGCCAGGGTTGGAACACTGAAGCTTTCTTT
CASSQGWNTEAFF
>TRBJ2-1|-|-|TRBV13
TGTGCCAGCAGCCCTGGAGGGAATGAGCAGTTCTTC
CASSPGGNEQFF
>TRBJ1-5|-|-|TRBV11-2
TGTGCCAGCAGCTTAGGCATAGGGAATCAGCCCCAGCATTTT
CASSLGIGNQPQHF